The sequence of this T cell receptor (beta chain) was determined in a study of T-cell memory formation after mild COVID-19. Study in general: TCR clustering was largely donor specific. Study results and limitations: The pre-infection memory compartment contained some responding clones, suggesting cross-reactive memory joined. A balance of CD4 and CD8 characterized clones contracting day 15 to 85, whereas later expanders leaned CD4+.

The CDR3 is 15 residues long. J was trimmed by 4 bases and V by 5 bases; bases with no gene match: 7. Germline V gene data show CDR1 as SGHTA and CDR2 as FQGTGA. 5'RACE with constant-segment primers yielded barcoded, UMI-tagged TCR alpha and TCR beta cDNA libraries. TCRdb used MiXCR to reprocess the 5' RACE reads, holding one entry per CDR3 protein. Here the sample spans 140,000 or so distinct CDR3 sequences, 11% to 15% being singletons. With respect to this clonotype: Its specificity is unknown.

The TCR sequence derives from an adult woman who had mild COVID-19 (a few samples of this study predate the infection). Cell type and time point are not known. The sample was PBMCs or a T cell subset sorted from them (not recorded which). The rearrangement uses TRBV7-3 and TRBJ1-4; 7 positions match TRBD1. This CDR3 reads CASSHRQGHNEKLFF. The CDR3 DNA reads as TGTGCCAGCAGCCACCGACAGGGACATAATGAAAAACTGTTTTTT. The full variable domain, completed using reference TRBV7-3 and TRBJ1-4, is GAGVSQTPSNKVTEKGKYVELRCDPISGHTALYWYRQSLGQGPEFLIYFQGTGAADDSGLPNDRFFAVRPEGSVSTLKIQRTERGDSAVYLCASSHRQGHNEKLFFGSGTQLSVL.